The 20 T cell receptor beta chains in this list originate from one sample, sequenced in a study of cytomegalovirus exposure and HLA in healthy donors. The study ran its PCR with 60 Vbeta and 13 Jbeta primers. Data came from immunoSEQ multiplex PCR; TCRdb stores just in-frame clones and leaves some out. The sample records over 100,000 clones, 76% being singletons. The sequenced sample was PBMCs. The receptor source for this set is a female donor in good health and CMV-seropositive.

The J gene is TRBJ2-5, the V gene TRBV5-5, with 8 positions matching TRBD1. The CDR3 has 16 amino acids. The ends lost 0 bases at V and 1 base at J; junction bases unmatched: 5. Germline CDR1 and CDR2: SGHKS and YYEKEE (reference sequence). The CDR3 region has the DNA TGTGCCAGCAGCTTGGGGGCAGGGGGCCTCCAAGAGACCCAGTACTTC. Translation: CASSLGAGGLQETQYF. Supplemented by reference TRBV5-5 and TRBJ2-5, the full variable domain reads DAGVTQSPTHLIKTRGQQVTLRCSPISGHKSVSWYQQVLGQGPQFIFQYYEKEERGRGNFPDRFSARQFPNYSSELNVNALLLGDSALYLCASSLGAGGLQETQYFGPGTRLLVL.

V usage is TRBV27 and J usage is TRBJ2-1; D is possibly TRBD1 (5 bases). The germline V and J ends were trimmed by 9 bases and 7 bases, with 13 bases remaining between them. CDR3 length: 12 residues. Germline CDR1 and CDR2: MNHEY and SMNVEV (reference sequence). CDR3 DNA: TGTGCCAGTAGGGGCGTGCGAAATGAGCAGTTCTTC. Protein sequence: CASRGVRNEQFF.

CDR3 DNA: TGCGCCAGCAGCTTGGGCGGGAAGGGCGAGACCCAGTACTTC. It specifies CASSLGGKGETQYF. The chain has TRBV5-1 and TRBJ2-5, with a possible D match to TRBD2 (6 bases). CDR3 length equals 14 residues. Between the trimmed V and J ends, which lost 0 bases and 5 bases, there was a span of 11 bases. Germline values: CDR1 SGHRS, CDR2 YFSETQ.

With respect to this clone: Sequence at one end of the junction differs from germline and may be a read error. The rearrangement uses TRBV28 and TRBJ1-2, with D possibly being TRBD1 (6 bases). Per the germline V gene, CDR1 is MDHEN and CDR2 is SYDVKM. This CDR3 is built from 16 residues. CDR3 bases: TGTGCCAGCAGTCTAGAGGGAAGACAGGCCACGAATGGCTACCCCTTC. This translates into CASSLEGRQATNGYPF.

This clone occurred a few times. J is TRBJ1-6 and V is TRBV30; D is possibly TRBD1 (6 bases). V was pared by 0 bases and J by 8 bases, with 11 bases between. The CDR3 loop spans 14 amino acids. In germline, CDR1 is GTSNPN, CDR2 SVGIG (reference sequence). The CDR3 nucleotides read TGTGCCTGGAGTGTAGGGACATTATATTCACCCCTCCACTTT. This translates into CAWSVGTLYSPLHF.

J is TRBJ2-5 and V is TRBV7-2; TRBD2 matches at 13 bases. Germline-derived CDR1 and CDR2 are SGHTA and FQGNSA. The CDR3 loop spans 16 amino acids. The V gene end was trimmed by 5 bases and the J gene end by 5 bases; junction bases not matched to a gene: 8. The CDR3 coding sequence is TGTGCCAGCAGCCTATTACTAGCGGGGGGGCCGGAGACCCAGTACTTC. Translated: CASSLLLAGGPETQYF.

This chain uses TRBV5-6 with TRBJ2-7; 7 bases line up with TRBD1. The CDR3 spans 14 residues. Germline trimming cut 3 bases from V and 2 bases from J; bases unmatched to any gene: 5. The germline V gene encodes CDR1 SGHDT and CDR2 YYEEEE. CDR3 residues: CASSSTGTAYEQYF. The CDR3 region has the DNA TGTGCCAGCAGCTCGACCGGGACAGCCTACGAGCAGTACTTC.

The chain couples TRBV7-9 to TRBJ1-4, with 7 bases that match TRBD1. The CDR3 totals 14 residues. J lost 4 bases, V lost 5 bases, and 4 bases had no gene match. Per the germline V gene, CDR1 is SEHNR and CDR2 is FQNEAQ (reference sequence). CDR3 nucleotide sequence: TGTGCCAGCAGCGCGGGACAGTATAATGAAAAACTGTTTTTT. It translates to CASSAGQYNEKLFF.

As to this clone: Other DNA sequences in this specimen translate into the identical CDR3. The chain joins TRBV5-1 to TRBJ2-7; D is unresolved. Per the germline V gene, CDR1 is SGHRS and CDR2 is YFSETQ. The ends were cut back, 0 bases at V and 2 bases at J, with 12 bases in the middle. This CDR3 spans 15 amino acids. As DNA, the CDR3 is TGCGCCAGCAGCTTGGTTGCAGGTTCGACCTACGAGCAGTACTTC. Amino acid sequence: CASSLVAGSTYEQYF.

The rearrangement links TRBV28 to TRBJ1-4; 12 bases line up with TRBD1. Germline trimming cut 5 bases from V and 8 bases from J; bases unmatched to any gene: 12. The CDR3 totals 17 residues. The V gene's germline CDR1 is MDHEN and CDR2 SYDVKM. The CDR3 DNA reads TGTGCCAGCAGTCCCACCGGGACAGGGGGCGGTTGGGAAAAACTGTTTTTT. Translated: CASSPTGTGGGWEKLFF.

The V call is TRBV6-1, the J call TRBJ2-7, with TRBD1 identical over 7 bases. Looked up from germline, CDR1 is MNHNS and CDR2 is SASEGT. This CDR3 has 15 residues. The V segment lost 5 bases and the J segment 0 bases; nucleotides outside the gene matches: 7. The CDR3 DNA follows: TGTGCCAGCAGTCCGGGACAGAGCCTCTCCTACGAGCAGTACTTC. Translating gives CASSPGQSLSYEQYF.

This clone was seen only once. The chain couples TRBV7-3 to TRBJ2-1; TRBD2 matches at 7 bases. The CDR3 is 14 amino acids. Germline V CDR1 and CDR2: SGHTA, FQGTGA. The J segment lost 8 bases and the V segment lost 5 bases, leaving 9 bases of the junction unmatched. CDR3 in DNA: TGTGCCAGCAGCACAGGACTGGCGGGAGATGAGCAGTTCTTC. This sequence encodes CASSTGLAGDEQFF.

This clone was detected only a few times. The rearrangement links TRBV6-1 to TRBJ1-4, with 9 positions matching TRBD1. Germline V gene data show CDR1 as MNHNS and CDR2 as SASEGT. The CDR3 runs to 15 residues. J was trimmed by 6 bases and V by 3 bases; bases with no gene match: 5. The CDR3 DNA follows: TGTGCCAGCAGTGACCCGGGACAGGGTGATGAAAAACTGTTTTTT. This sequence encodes CASSDPGQGDEKLFF.

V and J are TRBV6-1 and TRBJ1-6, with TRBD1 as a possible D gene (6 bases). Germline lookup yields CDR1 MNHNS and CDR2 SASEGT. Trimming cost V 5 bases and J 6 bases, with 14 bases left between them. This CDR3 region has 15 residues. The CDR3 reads CASSKLQGSNSPLHF. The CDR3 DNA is TGTGCCAGCAGTAAACTACAGGGTAGTAATTCACCCCTCCACTTT.

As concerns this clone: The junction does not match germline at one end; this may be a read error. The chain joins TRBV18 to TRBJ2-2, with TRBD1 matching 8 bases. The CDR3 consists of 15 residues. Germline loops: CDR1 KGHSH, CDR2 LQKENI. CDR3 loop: CASSPDRGDTGGLFF. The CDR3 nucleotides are TGTGCCAGCTCACCAGACAGGGGCGACACCGGGGGGCTGTTTTTT.

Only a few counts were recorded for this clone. The CDR3 protein is CASSTRQGGETQYF. The CDR3 DNA reads as TGCGCCAGCAGCACTCGACAGGGCGGGGAGACCCAGTACTTC. V is TRBV5-1 and J is TRBJ2-5; 7 bases map to TRBD1. Germline V gene sequence: CDR1 SGHRS, CDR2 YFSETQ. The CDR3 covers 14 residues. Trimming removed 4 bases from V and 5 bases from J; junction bases left unmatched: 8.

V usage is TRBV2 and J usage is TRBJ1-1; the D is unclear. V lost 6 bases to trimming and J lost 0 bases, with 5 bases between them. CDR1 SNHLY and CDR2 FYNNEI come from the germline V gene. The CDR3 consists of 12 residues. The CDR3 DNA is TGTGCCAGCAGGGGCATGAACACTGAAGCTTTCTTT. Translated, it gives CASRGMNTEAFF.

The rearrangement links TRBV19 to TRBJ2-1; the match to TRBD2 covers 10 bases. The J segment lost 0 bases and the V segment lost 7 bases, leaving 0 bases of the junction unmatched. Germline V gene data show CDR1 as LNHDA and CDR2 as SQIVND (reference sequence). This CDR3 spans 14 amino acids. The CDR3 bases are TGTGCCAGTATAGCGGGGGGCTCCTACAATGAGCAGTTCTTC. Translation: CASIAGGSYNEQFF.

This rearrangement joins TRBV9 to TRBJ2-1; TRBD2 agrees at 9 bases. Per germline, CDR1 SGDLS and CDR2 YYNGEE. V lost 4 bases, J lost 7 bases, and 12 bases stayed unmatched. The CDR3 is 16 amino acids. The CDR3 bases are TGTGCCAGCAGCCCCCGTGCGGGAGGGCTAAAGAATGAGCAGTTCTTC. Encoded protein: CASSPRAGGLKNEQFF.

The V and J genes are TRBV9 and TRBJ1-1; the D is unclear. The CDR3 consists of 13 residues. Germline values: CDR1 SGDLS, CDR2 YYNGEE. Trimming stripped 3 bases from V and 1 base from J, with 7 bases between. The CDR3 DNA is TGTGCCAGCAGCGAGGACTGGAACACTGAAGCTTTCTTT. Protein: CASSEDWNTEAFF.